These 28 T cell receptor beta chains share one sample of origin, sequenced in a study of blood T cells in healthy people across ages. Then a second PCR, running about 6 to 11 cycles, was carried out with a sample-barcoded 5' primer and a J-beta primer mix. TCRdb fed the 5' RACE reads into MiXCR, producing one record per CDR3 protein. The repertoire has 1 million or so distinct CDR3 sequences, roughly a quarter of them found once; the top ten carry about 0.69%. These data were also reused for a study on T cells of mothers and their children.

Sample: blood. Receptors originate from a girl aged 2-9 years in good health.

The chain uses TRBV13 and TRBJ2-5; 7 bases agree with TRBD2. The assigned J gene may be wrong: the sequence end matches TRBJ2-7 better. This CDR3 contains 14 residues. Germline-derived CDR1 and CDR2 are PRHDT and FYEKMQ (reference sequence). This CDR3 is CASSLGAGAGEQYF. CDR3 nucleotides: TGTGCCAGCAGCTTAGGCGCGGGAGCTGGCGAGCAGTACTTC.

This chain joins TRBV24-1 and TRBJ2-1; 12 nucleotides align to TRBD2. The CDR3 is made up of 14 amino acids. Per the germline V gene, CDR1 is KGHDR and CDR2 is SFDVKD. V was pared by 2 bases and J by 8 bases, with 0 bases of the junction left unmatched. DNA of the CDR3: TGTGCCACCAGTGATTCTAGCGGGAGGGATGAGCAGTTCTTC. It yields the protein CATSDSSGRDEQFF.

The CDR3: CASSQASGPNTGELFF. The CDR3 DNA sequence: TGCGCCAGCAGCCAAGCTAGCGGGCCGAACACCGGGGAGCTGTTTTTT. The chain employs TRBV4-1 and TRBJ2-2; 8 nucleotides align to TRBD2. Germline CDR1 and CDR2: MGHRA and YSYEKL. With 1 base clipped from V and 0 bases from J, the junction kept 1 base outside the gene matches. This CDR3 comprises 16 residues.

This clonotype was counted only a few times. The rearrangement links TRBV12-3 or TRBV12-4 to TRBJ2-6; unclear D gene. There are 13 residues in the CDR3. V was pared by 2 bases and J by 4 bases, with 3 bases between. CDR3 in amino acids: CASSLFGANVLTF. The CDR3 DNA reads TGTGCCAGCAGTTTATTCGGGGCCAACGTCCTGACTTTC.

There are a few counts of this clonotype. The rearrangement links TRBV10-3 to TRBJ2-5; possibly TRBD1 for D (6 bases). V gave up 6 bases and J gave up 1 base, with 9 bases separating them. The CDR3 extends over 13 amino acids. Germline V gene data show CDR1 as ENHRY and CDR2 as SYGVKD. The CDR3 spells CAISGDTQETQYF. The CDR3 DNA reads TGTGCCATCAGCGGGGACACCCAAGAGACCCAGTACTTC.

J is TRBJ2-5 and V is TRBV25-1; the match to TRBD2 covers 8 bases. The V segment lost 1 base and the J segment 11 bases; nucleotides outside the gene matches: 3. The CDR3 spans 12 residues. CDR1 and CDR2 from the germline V gene are MGHDK and SYGVNS. The CDR3 reads CASSESGGEQYF. The CDR3 DNA follows: TGTGCCAGCAGTGAATCGGGAGGGGAGCAGTACTTC. The full variable domain, completed using reference TRBV25-1 and TRBJ2-5, is EADIYQTPRYLVIGTGKKITLECSQTMGHDKMYWYQQDPGMELHLIHYSYGVNSTEKGDLSSESTVSRIRTEHFPLTLESARPSHTSQYLCASSESGGEQYFGPGTRLLVL.

V is TRBV20-1 and J is TRBJ1-4, with 8 bases lining up with TRBD1. J lost 6 bases, V lost 4 bases, and 1 base had no gene match. CDR1 and CDR2 (germline): DFQATT, SNEGSKA (reference sequence). This CDR3 is 12 amino acids long. The CDR3 DNA reads TGCAGTGCTACGACAGGGGATGAAAAACTGTTTTTT. Its protein product is CSATTGDEKLFF.

This clonotype was counted a few times. The chain employs TRBV28 and TRBJ1-5; the D is unclear. CDR3 length: 12 amino acids. V was cut by 11 bases and J by 0 bases, with 8 bases left in between. CDR1 MDHEN and CDR2 SYDVKM come from the germline V gene. The CDR3 DNA follows: TGTGCCTGCCTAAGTAGCAATCAGCCCCAGCATTTT. Its protein is CACLSSNQPQHF.

The chain combines TRBV29-1 with TRBJ2-5, with TRBD1 matching 7 bases. The CDR3 loop spans 15 amino acids. Trimming removed 4 bases from V and 1 base from J; junction bases left unmatched: 9. Germline-derived CDR1 and CDR2 are SQVTM and ANQGSEA. The CDR3 is CSVVDQWDSQETQYF. In DNA form, the CDR3 reads TGCAGCGTTGTTGACCAATGGGACAGCCAAGAGACCCAGTACTTC. Full variable domain (outside the CDR3, taken from reference TRBV29-1 and TRBJ2-5): SAVISQKPSRDICQRGTSLTIQCQVDSQVTMMFWYRQQPGQSLTLIATANQGSEATYESGFVIDKFPISRPNLTFSTLTVSNMSPEDSSIYLCSVVDQWDSQETQYFGPGTRLLVL.

The chain joins TRBV7-9 to TRBJ1-5, with 7 positions matching TRBD1. The CDR3 is made up of 14 amino acids. V trimming: 3 bases; J trimming: 10 bases; junction bases outside the gene matches: 9. Germline assignment: CDR1 SEHNR and CDR2 FQNEAQ (reference sequence). The CDR3 nucleotides are TGTGCCAGCAGCTTTGATACAGGGGAGGGACCCCAGCATTTT. It translates to CASSFDTGEGPQHF. Complete variable domain (other parts from reference TRBV7-9 and TRBJ1-5): DTGVSQNPRHKITKRGQNVTFRCDPISEHNRLYWYRQTLGQGPEFLTYFQNEAQLEKSRLLSDRFSAERPKGSFSTLEIQRTEQGDSAMYLCASSFDTGEGPQHFGDGTRLSIL.

In regard to this clonotype: A junction boundary mismatches the germline segment, possibly from a read error. The gene calls are TRBV12-3 or TRBV12-4 and TRBJ1-4, with D perhaps matching TRBD1 (5 bases). The CDR3 loop spans 12 amino acids. CDR3 in amino acids: CASSFQGETLFF. Written as DNA, the CDR3 is TGTGCCAGCAGTTTCCAGGGTGAAACACTGTTTTTT.

This chain uses TRBV27 with TRBJ1-5, with D unclear. Germline V gene lookup returns CDR1 MNHEY and CDR2 SMNVEV (reference sequence). This CDR3 comprises 14 residues. V lost 6 bases to trimming and J lost 0 bases, with 9 bases between them. The CDR3 region has the DNA TGTGCCAGCAGCCGACTCTATAGCAATCAGCCCCAGCATTTT. Translation: CASSRLYSNQPQHF.

In the case of this clonotype: The germline gene is not matched at one end of the junction; a read error may be the cause. This chain joins TRBV7-7 and TRBJ2-5; a possible D gene is TRBD2 (6 bases). The V gene's germline CDR1 is SSHAT and CDR2 FNYEAQ (reference sequence). The CDR3 has 15 residues. Here the CDR3 reads CASSLAASEQETQYF. CDR3 DNA sequence: TGTGCTAGCAGCTTAGCGGCTAGCGAACAAGAGACCCAGTACTTC.

There are a few counts of this clonotype. The chain uses TRBV5-1 and TRBJ2-7; 12 nucleotides align to TRBD1. The trim removed 0 bases at V and 7 bases at J, leaving 11 bases unmatched. In germline, CDR1 is SGHRS, CDR2 YFSETQ. This CDR3 has 17 residues. The CDR3 reads CASSLGGPGQGADEQYF. The DNA of the CDR3 is TGCGCCAGCAGCTTGGGGGGACCGGGACAGGGGGCTGATGAGCAGTACTTC. Complete variable domain (other parts from reference TRBV5-1 and TRBJ2-7): KAGVTQTPRYLIKTRGQQVTLSCSPISGHRSVSWYQQTPGQGLQFLFEYFSETQRNKGNFPGRFSGRQFSNSRSEMNVSTLELGDSALYLCASSLGGPGQGADEQYFGPGTRLTVT.

This clonotype has more than one count but fewer than ten. The chain carries TRBV12-3 or TRBV12-4 and TRBJ1-1, with D uncertain. The V end was cut by 6 bases, the J end by 3 bases, with 11 bases between. CDR3 length equals 13 residues. Here the CDR3 reads CASSEFGDTEAFF. As DNA, the CDR3 is TGTGCCAGCAGCGAATTTGGGGACACTGAAGCTTTCTTT.

The chain is built from TRBV12-3 or TRBV12-4 and TRBJ1-1, with 10 bases matching TRBD1. The ends lost 5 bases at V and 8 bases at J; junction bases unmatched: 11. There are 15 residues in the CDR3. CDR3 loop: CASSPDRGPFAEAFF. The DNA of the CDR3 is TGTGCCAGCAGTCCCGACAGGGGGCCCTTCGCGGAAGCTTTCTTT.

The chain has TRBV28 and TRBJ2-7; D is tentatively TRBD1 or TRBD2 (6 bases each). The CDR3 is 15 amino acids. V was clipped by 6 bases and J by 0 bases, with 15 bases between them. Germline CDR1 MDHEN, CDR2 SYDVKM. The CDR3 reads CASRPWGDNSYEQYF. CDR3 sequence (DNA): TGTGCCAGCAGGCCCTGGGGGGACAACTCCTACGAGCAGTACTTC. Complete variable domain (other parts from reference TRBV28 and TRBJ2-7): DVKVTQSSRYLVKRTGEKVFLECVQDMDHENMFWYRQDPGLGLRLIYFSYDVKMKEKGDIPEGYSVSREKKERFSLILESASTNQTSMYLCASRPWGDNSYEQYFGPGTRLTVT.

This chain uses TRBV29-1 with TRBJ2-5, with TRBD2 as a possible D gene (6 bases). The J call may be wrong; the DNA end is better matched by TRBJ2-1. The CDR3 totals 12 residues. Germline V CDR1 and CDR2: SQVTM, ANQGSEA. The CDR3 DNA is TGCAGCGTTGAGACTAGAGGGATTGAGCAGTTCTTC. This sequence encodes CSVETRGIEQFF.

V is TRBV29-1 and J is TRBJ1-2; 11 bases match TRBD1. Germline CDR1 is SQVTM and CDR2 is ANQGSEA. After removal of 3 bases from V and 5 bases from J, the junction contained 2 bases not matched to a gene. The CDR3 length is 13 residues. CDR3 coding DNA: TGCAGCGTTGAGGGGGACAGGGGGTATGGCTACACCTTC. It yields the protein CSVEGDRGYGYTF.

The V and J genes are TRBV7-9 and TRBJ1-1; 9 nucleotides match TRBD1. The V and J ends lost 5 bases and 3 bases, in that order; junction bases with no gene match: 7. The CDR3 sequence is 15 residues long. The germline gives CDR1 SEHNR, CDR2 FQNEAQ (reference sequence). The CDR3 region is CASSEPDRGYTEAFF. The DNA of the CDR3 is TGTGCCAGCAGCGAACCTGACAGGGGGTACACTGAAGCTTTCTTT.

This clonotype was recorded once. The rearrangement links TRBV29-1 to TRBJ1-1; tentatively, D is TRBD1 (6 bases). V was trimmed by 6 bases and J by 0 bases, leaving 11 bases between them. The CDR3 loop spans 13 amino acids. Germline values: CDR1 SQVTM, CDR2 ANQGSEA. In nucleotides, the CDR3 is TGCAGCGTCTACGGACAGATGAACACTGAAGCTTTCTTT. Its protein product is CSVYGQMNTEAFF. The variable domain in full, completed from reference TRBV29-1 and TRBJ1-1, reads SAVISQKPSRDICQRGTSLTIQCQVDSQVTMMFWYRQQPGQSLTLIATANQGSEATYESGFVIDKFPISRPNLTFSTLTVSNMSPEDSSIYLCSVYGQMNTEAFFGQGTRLTVV.

This clonotype was detected once. The chain couples TRBV7-2 to TRBJ2-6; D call uncertain. There are 14 residues in the CDR3. V gave up 6 bases and J gave up 2 bases, with 8 bases separating them. Looked up from germline, CDR1 is SGHTA and CDR2 is FQGNSA. The CDR3 sequence: CASRVNPGANVLTF. The CDR3 coding sequence is TGTGCCAGCAGGGTTAACCCTGGGGCCAACGTCCTGACTTTC.

Note on this clonotype: Given a much more abundant clone one base away, this may be a read error. The CDR3 here is CASSFEFQETQYF. The CDR3 bases are TGTGCCAGCAGCTTCGAGTTCCAAGAGACCCAGTACTTC. The rearrangement uses TRBV7-7 and TRBJ2-5, with unresolved D. This CDR3 spans 13 amino acids. The germline V gene encodes CDR1 SSHAT and CDR2 FNYEAQ (reference sequence). V lost 3 bases to trimming and J lost 1 base, with 6 bases between them.

The rearrangement links TRBV20-1 to TRBJ2-5; 11 bases are a match to TRBD2. Germline V gene lookup returns CDR1 DFQATT and CDR2 SNEGSKA (reference sequence). This CDR3 has 14 amino acids. V gave up 1 base and J gave up 9 bases; unmatched junction bases: 7. CDR3 amino acids: CSARVAGGPGAQYF. CDR3 nucleotide sequence: TGCAGTGCTAGAGTAGCGGGGGGGCCCGGGGCCCAGTACTTC.

This clonotype has a count of ten or more. The germline gene is not matched at one end of the junction; a read error may be the cause. The gene calls are TRBV5-1 and TRBJ2-2; D might be TRBD1 (6 bases). Germline values: CDR1 SGHRS, CDR2 YFSETQ. The CDR3 is 14 residues long. CDR3 DNA: TGTGCCAGCAGCCAGGGACAAAACACCGGGGAGCTGTTTTTT. Protein sequence: CASSQGQNTGELFF.

This clonotype was detected a few times. This chain connects TRBV12-3 or TRBV12-4 to TRBJ1-2, with a weak D call TRBD1 (5 bases). The germline V and J ends were trimmed by 0 bases and 4 bases, with 21 bases remaining between them. This CDR3 has 18 amino acids. CDR3 protein: CASSLAVGDLGALYGYTF. The CDR3 DNA follows: TGTGCCAGCAGTTTAGCGGTTGGGGACCTTGGGGCCCTCTATGGCTACACCTTC.

This clonotype has only a few counts. This chain uses TRBV10-3 with TRBJ1-1; tentative D call: TRBD1 (6 bases). V lost 0 bases and J lost 3, with 14 bases in between. Germline CDR1 and CDR2: ENHRY and SYGVKD. The CDR3 length is 16 residues. For the CDR3, the DNA is TGTGCCATCAGTGAGTCGGTCGGGGGCAGAGACACTGAAGCTTTCTTT. Its protein product is CAISESVGGRDTEAFF.

As for this clonotype: One end of the junction is discordant with germline, which a read error may explain. The chain carries TRBV11-2 and TRBJ2-7; 7 nucleotides agree with TRBD1. Germline assignment: CDR1 SGHAT and CDR2 FQNNGV. This CDR3 has 14 residues. The CDR3 sequence is CASSLEQGPYEQHF. CDR3 DNA: TGTGCCAGCAGCTTAGAACAGGGGCCCTACGAGCAGCACTTC.